Listed here is a single T cell receptor beta chain. The junction departs from the called germline gene at one end, perhaps through a read error. The CDR3 length is 14 residues. Germline CDR1 SSHAT, CDR2 FNYEAQ (reference sequence). This sample stems from a study of blood T cell repertoires in COVID-19. Study summary: COVID-19 samples from acute and convalescent phases originated in the United States, Italy and Spain. PBMCs, B-cell-depleted T cells, or T cells were the source of the cDNA or gDNA that made up the material.

Original data processing: Reference gene primers were amplified, and this amplification served to estimate nucleated cell counts. The protocol was immunoSEQ multiplex PCR, while the TCRdb copy is restricted to in-frame clones and leaves out a portion. The V and J calls and clone size were taken over from that table, and D and trimming were inferred from the DNA. This sample has roughly 95,000 clones; 70% to 90% occur once, and the top ten carry 3.5% to 5%. The genes are TRBV7-7 and TRBJ2-1; perhaps TRBD2 as D (6 bases). Material for sequencing was peripheral blood. This TCR was sampled from a man aged 60-69 years with acute or convalescent COVID-19. The CDR3 DNA follows: TGTGCTAGCAGCTTAGCCGGAGGGAGCAATGAGCAGTTCTTC. This translates into CASSLAGGSNEQFF.